Presented here are 26 T cell receptor beta chains from one specimen sequenced in a study of early T cells in non-severe SARS-CoV-2 infection. TCRdb processed the 5' RACE reads anew with MiXCR; each CDR3 protein has one entry. This repertoire shows around 58,000 distinct CDR3 sequences, about 7.6% found once; its top ten account for over 9.5%. Sequenced material: whole blood, taken at baseline. The receptor source for this set is an adult who was a healthcare worker with PCR-confirmed SARS-CoV-2 infection or an uninfected control (not recorded which).

A few counts support this clonotype. The chain uses TRBV24-1 and TRBJ2-1; TRBD2 is a possible D gene (6 bases). Per germline, CDR1 KGHDR and CDR2 SFDVKD. The CDR3 has 14 residues. V lost 8 bases and J 6 bases, leaving 16 bases between the germline ends. The CDR3, as DNA: TGTGCCACCACCCGGGCCGGGGGATCCAATGAGCAGTTCTTC. The encoded protein is CATTRAGGSNEQFF.

V is TRBV7-6 and J is TRBJ2-3, with 13 bases matching TRBD2. The V and J ends lost 5 bases and 4 bases, in that order; junction bases with no gene match: 9. The germline V gene encodes CDR1 SGHVS and CDR2 FNYEAQ. The CDR3 sequence is 17 residues long. This CDR3 reads CASSPWTSGSPPDTQYF. Written as DNA, the CDR3 is TGTGCCAGCAGCCCCTGGACTAGCGGGAGTCCCCCAGATACGCAGTATTTT.

V is TRBV18 and J is TRBJ2-3; D tentatively fits TRBD1 or TRBD2 (5 bases each). CDR3 length equals 14 residues. The V end was cut by 3 bases, the J end by 4 bases, with 11 bases between. Germline-derived CDR1 and CDR2 are KGHSH and LQKENI. The CDR3 protein is CASSPPMGADTQYF. The CDR3 DNA reads as TGTGCCAGCTCACCTCCAATGGGGGCAGATACGCAGTATTTT.

This clonotype appeared many times. V gene TRBV7-2 combines with J gene TRBJ2-5; D not certain. The CDR3 is 14 residues long. Trimming removed 1 base from V and 1 base from J, with 7 bases in between. Germline CDR1 and CDR2: SGHTA and FQGNSA. The chain's CDR3 is CASSLVLSQETQYF. The CDR3 nucleotides are TGTGCCAGCAGCTTAGTACTGAGCCAAGAGACCCAGTACTTC.

This clonotype was counted many times. This rearrangement joins TRBV12-3 or TRBV12-4 to TRBJ2-1; D uncertain. This CDR3 has 14 amino acids. V shed 3 bases and J shed 5 bases, with 11 bases lying between them. The CDR3 sequence: CASSLTVNDNEQFF. In DNA, the CDR3 is TGTGCCAGCAGTTTGACTGTAAATGACAATGAGCAGTTCTTC.

This clonotype was seen repeatedly, ten times or more. The rearrangement links TRBV5-1 to TRBJ2-2; 9 nucleotides align to TRBD1. V was clipped by 0 bases and J by 4 bases; unmatched bases: 4. Germline V gene sequence: CDR1 SGHRS, CDR2 YFSETQ. This CDR3 is built from 16 residues. CDR3 amino acids: CASSLDRQGVTGELFF. CDR3 coding DNA: TGCGCCAGCAGCTTGGACCGACAGGGGGTCACCGGGGAGCTGTTTTTT. The whole variable domain, remainder taken from reference TRBV5-1 and TRBJ2-2, is KAGVTQTPRYLIKTRGQQVTLSCSPISGHRSVSWYQQTPGQGLQFLFEYFSETQRNKGNFPGRFSGRQFSNSRSEMNVSTLELGDSALYLCASSLDRQGVTGELFFGEGSRLTVL.

This clonotype was found many times. The J gene is TRBJ2-7, the V gene TRBV7-9; maybe TRBD1 (6 bases). Trimming removed 4 bases at V and 4 bases at J, with 8 bases between. The CDR3 covers 12 residues. Germline V gene sequence: CDR1 SEHNR, CDR2 FQNEAQ (reference sequence). Here the CDR3 reads CASSSTGYEQYF. The CDR3, as DNA: TGTGCCAGCAGCTCCACAGGGTACGAGCAGTACTTC.

This clonotype was recorded a few times. The J gene is TRBJ1-5, the V gene TRBV27; a weak D match, TRBD1 (5 bases). The germline V gene has CDR1 MNHEY and CDR2 SMNVEV (reference sequence). This CDR3 has 14 residues. V was clipped by 2 bases and J by 11 bases, with 16 bases between them. This CDR3 reads CASSLSRDRGSQHF. In DNA, the CDR3 is TGTGCCAGCAGTTTAAGCCGGGACCGTGGATCCCAGCATTTT.

This clonotype occurred many times. The chain has TRBV29-1 and TRBJ2-3; D may be TRBD2 (5 bases). The V and J ends lost 4 bases and 2 bases respectively, with 7 bases between them. Per the germline V gene, CDR1 is SQVTM and CDR2 is ANQGSEA. The CDR3 has 12 amino acids. This CDR3 reads CSVAGITDTQYF. The CDR3 nucleotides read TGCAGCGTTGCGGGAATCACAGATACGCAGTATTTT.

In its sample, this clonotype was seen many times. V gene TRBV6-5 combines with J gene TRBJ2-1, with 7 positions matching TRBD1. This CDR3 comprises 13 residues. The J segment lost 8 bases and the V segment lost 6 bases, leaving 7 bases of the junction unmatched. CDR1 is MNHEY, CDR2 SVGAGI, per germline. The DNA for the CDR3 is TGTGCCAGCAGGGACAGGCTTAAGGATGAGCAGTTCTTC. As protein: CASRDRLKDEQFF.

This clonotype occurred many times. The V call is TRBV7-9, the J call TRBJ2-4; D call uncertain. V lost 2 bases and J lost 3, with 8 bases in between. The CDR3 is made up of 14 amino acids. Germline V gene data show CDR1 as SEHNR and CDR2 as FQNEAQ (reference sequence). This CDR3 is CASSLTVGKNIQYF. The CDR3 nucleotides are TGTGCCAGCAGCTTAACGGTGGGCAAAAACATTCAGTACTTC.

The chain carries TRBV6-2 or TRBV6-3 and TRBJ2-1; 8 nucleotides align to TRBD2. This CDR3 has 16 amino acids. V lost 3 bases, J lost 5 bases, and 9 bases stayed unmatched. Germline V CDR1 and CDR2: MNHEY, SVGEGT. CDR3 residues: CASSYPPAGANNEQFF. The CDR3 DNA reads as TGTGCCAGCAGTTATCCCCCAGCGGGAGCGAACAATGAGCAGTTCTTC.

In this sample, this clonotype turned up a few times. The V call is TRBV4-1, the J call TRBJ2-1; a possible D gene is TRBD2 (5 bases). The germline gives CDR1 MGHRA, CDR2 YSYEKL. Trimming shortened V by 0 bases and J by 8 bases, and 14 bases separated the two germline ends. The CDR3 has 15 amino acids. The CDR3 loop reads CASSQDLTGEYEQFF. The CDR3 region has the DNA TGCGCCAGCAGCCAAGACCTGACTGGGGAGTATGAGCAGTTCTTC.

Many counts were recorded for this clonotype. The chain joins TRBV2 to TRBJ2-1; D ambiguous. Germline-derived CDR1 and CDR2 are SNHLY and FYNNEI. The length of the CDR3 is 12 residues. V lost 6 bases, J lost 9 bases, and 12 bases lay in between. CDR3 sequence (DNA): TGTGCCAGCAGACCCGACGCTCGTGAGCAGTTCTTC. Protein sequence: CASRPDAREQFF.

This clonotype was counted a few times. The genes are TRBV3-1 and TRBJ2-1; TRBD1 matches 10 bases. This CDR3 contains 15 residues. Trimming at V came to 5 bases and at J to 7 bases, leaving 8 bases not matched to a gene. Germline V lookup: CDR1 LGHDT, CDR2 YNNKEL (reference sequence). DNA for the CDR3: TGTGCCAGCAGCTTCCCGGGACAGGGGAGGAATGAGCAGTTCTTC. It codes for CASSFPGQGRNEQFF.

The chain carries TRBV11-2 and TRBJ2-1, with TRBD1 matching over 9 bases. The J segment lost 2 bases and the V segment lost 5 bases, leaving 7 bases of the junction unmatched. This CDR3 is built from 16 residues. The germline CDR1 and CDR2 sequences are SGHAT and FQNNGV. This chain's CDR3 is CASSPTGQGTYNEQFF. CDR3 bases: TGTGCCAGCAGCCCCACCGGACAGGGGACCTACAATGAGCAGTTCTTC. Full variable domain (rest looked up from reference TRBV11-2 and TRBJ2-1): EAGVAQSPRYKIIEKRQSVAFWCNPISGHATLYWYQQILGQGPKLLIQFQNNGVVDDSQLPKDRFSAERLKGVDSTLKIQPAKLEDSAVYLCASSPTGQGTYNEQFFGPGTRLTVL.

This chain connects TRBV28 to TRBJ2-7; 7 positions agree with TRBD1. Germline-derived CDR1 and CDR2 are MDHEN and SYDVKM. Trimming at V came to 6 bases and at J to 7 bases, leaving 15 bases not matched to a gene. This CDR3 is built from 15 residues. This CDR3 reads CASSVTRGRTGEQYF. The CDR3 nucleotides are TGTGCCAGCAGCGTCACGAGGGGGCGGACGGGTGAGCAGTACTTC.

This chain joins TRBV9 and TRBJ2-2, with D unresolved. V lost 0 bases and J 2 bases, leaving 2 bases between the germline ends. From germline, CDR1 is SGDLS and CDR2 YYNGEE. CDR3 length equals 13 residues. In nucleotides, the CDR3 is TGTGCCAGCAGCGTAGACAACACCGGGGAGCTGTTTTTT. Amino acids: CASSVDNTGELFF. Full variable domain (rest looked up from reference TRBV9 and TRBJ2-2): DSGVTQTPKHLITATGQRVTLRCSPRSGDLSVYWYQQSLDQGLQFLIQYYNGEERAKGNILERFSAQQFPDLHSELNLSSLELGDSALYFCASSVDNTGELFFGEGSRLTVL.

This clonotype was picked up many times. The genes are TRBV15 and TRBJ2-4, with TRBD1 matching over 7 bases. CDR1 is LNHNV, CDR2 YYDKDF, per germline (reference sequence). Trimming cost V 8 bases and J 4 bases; bases outside gene matches: 2. The CDR3 is 12 residues long. The CDR3 loop reads CATARGKNIQYF. CDR3 in DNA: TGTGCCACCGCCAGGGGGAAAAACATTCAGTACTTC. Full variable domain (missing parts from reference TRBV15 and TRBJ2-4): DAMVIQNPRYQVTQFGKPVTLSCSQTLNHNVMYWYQQKSSQAPKLLFHYYDKDFNNEADTPDNFQSRRPNTSFCFLDIRSPGLGDTAMYLCATARGKNIQYFGAGTRLSVL.

This clonotype was seen repeatedly, ten times or more. The chain recombines TRBV12-3 or TRBV12-4 with TRBJ2-1; 10 bases align to TRBD1. CDR3 size: 16 residues. With 2 bases clipped from V and 7 bases from J, the junction kept 8 bases outside the gene matches. This CDR3 is CASSLRGQGVENEQFF. CDR3 sequence (DNA): TGTGCCAGCAGTTTACGCGGACAGGGGGTTGAAAATGAGCAGTTCTTC.

The rearrangement uses TRBV29-1 and TRBJ2-2; D is uncertain. Trimming pared 8 bases from V and 7 bases from J, leaving 11 bases between. Germline CDR1 is SQVTM and CDR2 is ANQGSEA. This CDR3 comprises 11 residues. This chain's CDR3 is CSFTEDGELFF. DNA for the CDR3: TGCAGCTTTACAGAGGACGGGGAGCTGTTTTTT.

In its sample, this clonotype was seen many times. V usage is TRBV7-3 and J usage is TRBJ2-7, with D possibly TRBD2 on 6 matching bases. Germline V gene sequence: CDR1 SGHTA, CDR2 FQGTGA. The V gene lost 2 bases and the J gene lost 5 bases, with 16 bases spanning the gap. The CDR3 has 15 amino acids. The CDR3 region is CASSLGTGGNDEQYF. The CDR3 DNA reads TGTGCCAGCAGCTTAGGGACTGGGGGTAACGACGAGCAGTACTTC.

Ten or more counts support this clonotype. The chain joins TRBV19 to TRBJ2-3; TRBD2 matches at 10 bases. V lost 6 bases and J lost 2; bases outside the gene matches: 8. The CDR3 sequence is 16 residues long. In germline, CDR1 is LNHDA, CDR2 SQIVND (reference sequence). The CDR3 DNA is TGTGCCAGTAGACCGCGGGGACTAGCGCACACAGATACGCAGTATTTT. Translated: CASRPRGLAHTDTQYF.

This clonotype occurred many times. The rearrangement links TRBV20-1 to TRBJ2-5, with no clear D. From germline, CDR1 is DFQATT and CDR2 SNEGSKA (reference sequence). The germline V and J ends were trimmed by 6 bases and 8 bases, with 25 bases remaining between them. The CDR3 is 15 amino acids. The CDR3 DNA sequence: TGCAGTGCCCCAACCTTGGGCCACCTCCAATCTACCCAGTACTTC. Its protein is CSAPTLGHLQSTQYF.

This chain connects TRBV7-2 to TRBJ1-2; D is possibly TRBD1 (6 bases). Trimming stripped 6 bases from V and 3 bases from J, with 20 bases between. The CDR3 totals 16 residues. The germline V gene has CDR1 SGHTA and CDR2 FQGNSA. In nucleotides, the CDR3 is TGTGCCAGCAGAGCCCCCCCCGCAACAGGGCACTATGGCTACACCTTC. It specifies CASRAPPATGHYGYTF.

The gene calls are TRBV6-6 and TRBJ2-5; TRBD2 aligns across 7 bases. The CDR3 contains 17 residues. After removal of 6 bases from V and 1 base from J, the junction contained 14 bases not matched to a gene. Germline V gene lookup returns CDR1 MNHNY and CDR2 SVGAGI (reference sequence). The CDR3 loop is CASRMLASSGGQETQYF. CDR3 bases: TGTGCCAGCAGGATGCTTGCTTCTAGCGGAGGCCAAGAGACCCAGTACTTC.